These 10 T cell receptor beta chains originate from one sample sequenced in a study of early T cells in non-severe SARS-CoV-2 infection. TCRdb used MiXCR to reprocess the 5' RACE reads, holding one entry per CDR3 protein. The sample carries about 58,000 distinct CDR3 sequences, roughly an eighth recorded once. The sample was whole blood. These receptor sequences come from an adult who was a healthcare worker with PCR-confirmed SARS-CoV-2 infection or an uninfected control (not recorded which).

The CDR3 reads CSAGLAGGVEQYF. The CDR3 nucleotides are TGCAGCGCGGGACTAGCGGGAGGAGTTGAGCAGTACTTC. The rearrangement joins TRBV29-1 to TRBJ2-7, with 15 bases fitting TRBD2. V gave up 7 bases and J gave up 7 bases; unmatched junction bases: 5. CDR1 and CDR2 from the germline V gene are SQVTM and ANQGSEA. The CDR3 runs to 13 residues.

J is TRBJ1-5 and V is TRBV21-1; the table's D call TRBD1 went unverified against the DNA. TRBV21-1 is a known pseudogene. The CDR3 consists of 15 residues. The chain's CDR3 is CASSTPGQFKQPQHF. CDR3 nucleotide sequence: TGTGCCAGCAGCACACCGGGACAGTTTAAACAGCCCCAGCATTTT.

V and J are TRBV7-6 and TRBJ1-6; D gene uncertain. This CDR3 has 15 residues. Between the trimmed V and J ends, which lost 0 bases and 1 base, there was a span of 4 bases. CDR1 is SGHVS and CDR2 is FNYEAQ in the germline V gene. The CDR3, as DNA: TGTGCCAGCAGCTTAGCAGGATCCTATAATTCACCCCTCCACTTT. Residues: CASSLAGSYNSPLHF.

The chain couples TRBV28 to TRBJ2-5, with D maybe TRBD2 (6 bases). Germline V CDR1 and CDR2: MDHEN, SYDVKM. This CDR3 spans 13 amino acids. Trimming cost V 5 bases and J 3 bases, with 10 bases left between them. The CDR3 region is CASSGGLEETQYF. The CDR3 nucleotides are TGTGCCAGCAGTGGGGGACTTGAAGAGACCCAGTACTTC.

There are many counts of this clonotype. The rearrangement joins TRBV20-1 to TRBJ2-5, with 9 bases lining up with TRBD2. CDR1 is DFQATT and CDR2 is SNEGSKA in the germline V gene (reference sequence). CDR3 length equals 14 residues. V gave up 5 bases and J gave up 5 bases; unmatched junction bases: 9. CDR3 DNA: TGCAGTGCTCGTACTAGCGGGTTGGGCGAGACCCAGTACTTC. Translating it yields CSARTSGLGETQYF.

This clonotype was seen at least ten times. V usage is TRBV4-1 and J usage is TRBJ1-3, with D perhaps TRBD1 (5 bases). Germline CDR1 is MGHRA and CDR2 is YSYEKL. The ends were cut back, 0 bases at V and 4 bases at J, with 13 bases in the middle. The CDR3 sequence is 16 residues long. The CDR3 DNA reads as TGCGCCAGCAGCCAAGAAGGGACCCGTCTCGGAAACACCATATATTTT. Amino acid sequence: CASSQEGTRLGNTIYF.

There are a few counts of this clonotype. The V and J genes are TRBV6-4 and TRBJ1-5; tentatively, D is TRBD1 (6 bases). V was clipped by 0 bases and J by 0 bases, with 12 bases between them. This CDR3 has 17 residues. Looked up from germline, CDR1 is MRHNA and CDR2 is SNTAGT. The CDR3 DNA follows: TGTGCCAGCAGTGACTCAAGGGGACAACTTAGCAATCAGCCCCAGCATTTT. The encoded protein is CASSDSRGQLSNQPQHF.

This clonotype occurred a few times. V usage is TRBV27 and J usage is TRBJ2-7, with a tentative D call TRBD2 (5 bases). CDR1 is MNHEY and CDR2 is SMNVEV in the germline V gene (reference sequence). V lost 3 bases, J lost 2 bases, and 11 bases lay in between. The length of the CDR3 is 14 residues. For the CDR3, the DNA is TGTGCCAGCAGTTTTGAGGGATCCACCTACGAGCAGTACTTC. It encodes CASSFEGSTYEQYF.

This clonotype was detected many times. CDR3 residues: CASSEYRKGSTYNEQFF. CDR3 nucleotide sequence: TGTGCCAGCAGTGAATATCGTAAGGGGAGCACCTACAATGAGCAGTTCTTC. The chain uses TRBV25-1 and TRBJ2-1; D may be TRBD1 or TRBD2 (5 bases each). Germline V CDR1 and CDR2: MGHDK, SYGVNS. The V gene lost 0 bases and the J gene lost 2 bases, with 14 bases spanning the gap. The CDR3 runs to 17 residues. Looking up the rest from reference TRBV25-1 and TRBJ2-1 gives the full variable domain: EADIYQTPRYLVIGTGKKITLECSQTMGHDKMYWYQQDPGMELHLIHYSYGVNSTEKGDLSSESTVSRIRTEHFPLTLESARPSHTSQYLCASSEYRKGSTYNEQFFGPGTRLTVL.

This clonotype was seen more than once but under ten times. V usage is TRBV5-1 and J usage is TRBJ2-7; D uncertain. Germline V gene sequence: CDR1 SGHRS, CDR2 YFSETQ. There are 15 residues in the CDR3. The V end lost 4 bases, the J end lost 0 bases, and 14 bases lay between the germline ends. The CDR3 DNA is TGCGCCAGCAGCAAGGTAGACACAAGCTCCTACGAGCAGTACTTC. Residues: CASSKVDTSSYEQYF.